This T cell receptor (beta chain) was sequenced in a study of T cell responses to AZD1222 COVID-19 vaccine. Study-level findings and limits: Donors skewed white British and female; clonal diversity was possibly underestimated.

The protocol was immunoSEQ multiplex PCR, while the TCRdb copy is restricted to in-frame clones and leaves out a portion. The sample carries 160,000 or so clones, about 90% recorded once. The CDR3 is made up of 15 amino acids. Germline V lookup: CDR1 MNHEY, CDR2 SVGEGT. V gave up 0 bases and J gave up 4 bases; unmatched junction bases: 1. Recipients boosted at about 4 weeks or about 12 weeks are pooled. About this clone itself: The antigen is undetermined.

The sequence was collected from an adult who received the AZD1222 COVID-19 vaccine. The sequences come from peripheral blood, collected 28 days after the second AZD1222 dose. This chain links TRBV6-2 or TRBV6-3 with TRBJ2-2; 8 nucleotides agree with TRBD1. The CDR3: CASSYSQGGTGELFF. In DNA, the CDR3 is TGTGCCAGCAGTTACTCACAGGGGGGCACCGGGGAGCTGTTTTTT.